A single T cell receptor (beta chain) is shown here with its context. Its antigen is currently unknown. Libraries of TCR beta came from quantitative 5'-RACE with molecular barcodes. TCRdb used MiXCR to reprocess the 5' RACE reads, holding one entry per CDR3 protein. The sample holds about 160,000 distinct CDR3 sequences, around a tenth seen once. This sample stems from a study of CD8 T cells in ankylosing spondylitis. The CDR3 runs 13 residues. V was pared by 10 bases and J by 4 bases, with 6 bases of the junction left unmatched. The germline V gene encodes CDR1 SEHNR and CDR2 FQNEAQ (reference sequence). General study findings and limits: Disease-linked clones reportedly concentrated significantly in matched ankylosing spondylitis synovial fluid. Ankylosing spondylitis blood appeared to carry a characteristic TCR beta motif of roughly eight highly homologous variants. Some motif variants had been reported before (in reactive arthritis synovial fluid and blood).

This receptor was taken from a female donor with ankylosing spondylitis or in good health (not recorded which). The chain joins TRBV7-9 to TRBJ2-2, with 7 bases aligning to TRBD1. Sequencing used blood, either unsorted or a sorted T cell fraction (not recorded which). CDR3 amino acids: CANPRQGTGELFF. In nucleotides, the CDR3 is TGTGCCAACCCCAGACAGGGCACCGGGGAGCTGTTTTTT.